This TCR beta chain was sequenced in a study of beta chain features in type 1 diabetes. The wider study: The examined sorted cells totaled 85 million to 120 million across samples. Overall study findings and caveats: Patients' naive, central memory and regulatory TCRB repertoires appeared more alike than those of healthy donors. There was a possibility that cDNA sequencing over-represented cells with high TCR expression. TCRB CDR3s were moderately but significantly shorter in Type 1 diabetes patients in all four CD4+ subsets. TCRB rearrangement may or may not be influenced by HLA type; here this remained unresolved.

Reverse transcription of all isolated RNA meant that expressed TCRB transcripts were sequenced. Here immunoSEQ multiplex PCR was the method, and the copy in TCRdb shows in-frame clones only, minus some. The table has 600,000 to 750,000 clones, around 12% seen once. The V segment lost 5 bases and the J segment 4 bases; nucleotides outside the gene matches: 14. There are 16 residues in the CDR3. Germline loops: CDR1 SGHRS, CDR2 YFSETQ. With regard to this clone: Antigen: not known.

The gene calls are TRBV5-1 and TRBJ1-2; 7 bases fit TRBD1. The sequenced material came from naive CD4+ T cells from blood. This TCR was recovered from a man aged 30 to 45 with type 1 diabetes. The CDR3 DNA reads TGCGCCAGCAGTAACGACAGGGTCGCAACTCTCTATGGCTACACCTTC. The encoded protein is CASSNDRVATLYGYTF.